This entry concerns a single T cell receptor (beta chain). The antigen remains unidentified. Repertoires were generated with immunoSEQ multiplex PCR, while TCRdb's copy carries only in-frame clones and drops some. The sample carries more than 40,000 clones, around 80% recorded once. As to time point: week 5, during vaccination. Vaccination used 300 ug of mutant IDH1 20-mer peptide per dose, with topical imiquimod. The data belong to a study of a mutant IDH1 vaccine in newly diagnosed glioma. In the study overall: The study started vaccination 4-6 weeks after radiotherapy alone, or with temozolomide cycles. Prior therapy was radiotherapy, temozolomide, or both; most received both.

Points from the study as a whole: Patients showed vaccine-induced immune responses at a rate of around 94%. Top-clonotype changes in peripheral T cells seemed unrelated to pseudoprogression.

Trimming removed 0 bases from V and 10 bases from J, with 9 bases in between. Germline values: CDR1 LGHNA, CDR2 YSLEER. This CDR3 spans 13 amino acids. The sequenced sample was PBMCs, obtained from a glioma patient whose treatment included an IDH1 peptide vaccine. The source is a middle-aged woman with glioma. This chain links TRBV4-3 with TRBJ1-4, with a weak D call TRBD1 (6 bases). The CDR3 DNA reads as TGCGCCAGCAGCCAAGATCGGGGGCGAAAACTGTTTTTT. Translation: CASSQDRGRKLFF.